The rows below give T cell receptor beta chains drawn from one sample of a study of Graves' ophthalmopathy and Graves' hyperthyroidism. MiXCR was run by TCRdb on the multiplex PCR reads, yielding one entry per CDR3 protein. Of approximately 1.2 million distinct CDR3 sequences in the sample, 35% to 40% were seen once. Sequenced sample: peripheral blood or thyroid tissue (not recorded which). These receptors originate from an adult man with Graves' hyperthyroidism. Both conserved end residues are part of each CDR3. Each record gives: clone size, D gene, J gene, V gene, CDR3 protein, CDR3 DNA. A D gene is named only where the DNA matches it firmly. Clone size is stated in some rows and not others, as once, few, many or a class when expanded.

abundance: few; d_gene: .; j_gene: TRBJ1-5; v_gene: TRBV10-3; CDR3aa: CAIAGGGQPQHF; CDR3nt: TGTGCCATCGCTGGAGGTGGCCAGCCCCAGCATTTT
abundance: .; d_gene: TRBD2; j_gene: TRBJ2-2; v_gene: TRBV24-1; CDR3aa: CATAGLAGAGELFF; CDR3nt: TGTGCCACCGCGGGACTAGCGGGAGCCGGGGAGCTGTTTTTT
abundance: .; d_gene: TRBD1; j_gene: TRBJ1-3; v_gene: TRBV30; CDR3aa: CAWSPTGLRGNTIYF; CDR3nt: TGTGCCTGGAGTCCGACAGGGCTTCGCGGAAACACCATATATTTT
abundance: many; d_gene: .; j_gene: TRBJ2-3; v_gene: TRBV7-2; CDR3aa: CASSYLDTQYF; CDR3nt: TGTGCCAGCAGCTACTTGGATACGCAGTATTTT
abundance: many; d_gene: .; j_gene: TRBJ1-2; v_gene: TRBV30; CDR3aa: CACQTGLYGYTF; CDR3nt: TGTGCCTGCCAGACAGGTCTCTATGGCTACACCTTC
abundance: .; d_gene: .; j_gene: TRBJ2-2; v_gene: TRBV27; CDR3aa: CASSLPNAGELFF; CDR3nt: TGTGCCAGCAGTTTACCCAACGCCGGGGAGCTGTTTTTT
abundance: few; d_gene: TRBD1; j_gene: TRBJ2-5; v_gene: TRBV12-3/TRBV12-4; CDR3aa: CASSSDRAGETQYF; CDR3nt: TGTGCCAGCAGTTCCGACAGGGCCGGCGAGACCCAGTACTTC
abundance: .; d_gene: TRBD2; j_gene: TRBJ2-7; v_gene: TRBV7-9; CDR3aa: CASSLAQAGGEQYF; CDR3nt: TGTGCCAGCAGCTTAGCGCAGGCGGGAGGTGAGCAGTACTTC
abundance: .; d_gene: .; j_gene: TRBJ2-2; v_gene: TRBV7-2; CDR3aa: CASSLQAGANTGELFF; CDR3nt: TGTGCCAGCAGCCTACAGGCAGGGGCGAACACCGGGGAGCTGTTTTTT
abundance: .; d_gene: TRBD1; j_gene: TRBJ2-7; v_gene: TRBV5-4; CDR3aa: CASSGTGSHEQYF; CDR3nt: TGTGCCAGCAGCGGGACAGGGTCCCACGAGCAGTACTTC
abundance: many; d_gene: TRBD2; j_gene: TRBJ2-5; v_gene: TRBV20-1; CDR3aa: CSARWGGDWETQYF; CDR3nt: TGCAGTGCTAGGTGGGGGGGTGACTGGGAGACCCAGTACTTC
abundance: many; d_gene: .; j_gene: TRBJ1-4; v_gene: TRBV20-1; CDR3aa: CSGSTTNEKLFF; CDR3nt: TGCAGTGGATCCACAACTAATGAAAAACTGTTTTTT
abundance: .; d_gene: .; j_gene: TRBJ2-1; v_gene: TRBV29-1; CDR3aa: CSVEQGPYNEQFF; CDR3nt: TGCAGCGTTGAACAGGGCCCCTACAATGAGCAGTTCTTC
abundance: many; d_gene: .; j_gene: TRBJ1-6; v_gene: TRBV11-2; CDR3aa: CASSLIRSPLHF; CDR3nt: TGTGCCAGCAGCTTAATAAGGTCACCCCTCCACTTT
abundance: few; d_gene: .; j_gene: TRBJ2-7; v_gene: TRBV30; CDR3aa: CAWIGAYEQYF; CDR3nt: TGTGCCTGGATAGGGGCCTACGAGCAGTACTTC
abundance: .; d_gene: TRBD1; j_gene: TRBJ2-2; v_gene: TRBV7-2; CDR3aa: CASSLVATGGDAGELFF; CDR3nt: TGTGCCAGCAGCTTAGTGGCGACAGGGGGCGACGCCGGGGAGCTGTTTTTT
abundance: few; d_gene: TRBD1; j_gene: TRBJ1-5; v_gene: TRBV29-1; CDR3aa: CSVENRGHQPQHF; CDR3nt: TGCAGCGTCGAGAACAGGGGGCATCAGCCCCAGCATTTT
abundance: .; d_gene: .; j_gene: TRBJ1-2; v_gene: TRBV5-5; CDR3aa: CASSETDIYGYTF; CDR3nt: TGTGCCAGCAGCGAGACAGATATCTATGGCTACACCTTC
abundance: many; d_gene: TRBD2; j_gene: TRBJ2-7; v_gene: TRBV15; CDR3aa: CATSSRGGPGYEQYF; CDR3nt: TGTGCCACCAGCAGCCGCGGGGGGCCGGGCTACGAGCAGTACTTC
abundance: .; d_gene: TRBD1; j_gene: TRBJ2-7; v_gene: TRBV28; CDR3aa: CASSGRQGVSYEQYF; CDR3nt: TGTGCCAGCAGCGGAAGACAGGGGGTCTCCTACGAGCAGTACTTC
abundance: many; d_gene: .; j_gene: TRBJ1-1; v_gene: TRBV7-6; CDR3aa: CASSLAGHRSTEAFF; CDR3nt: TGTGCCAGCAGCTTAGCGGGGCATCGGAGCACTGAAGCTTTCTTT
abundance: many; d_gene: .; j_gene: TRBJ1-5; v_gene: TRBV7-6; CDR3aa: CASSLGPRAHYSNQPQHF; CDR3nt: TGTGCCAGCAGCTTAGGGCCTCGGGCCCACTATAGCAATCAGCCCCAGCATTTT
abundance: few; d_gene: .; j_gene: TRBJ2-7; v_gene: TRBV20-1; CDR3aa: CSARKWDEQYF; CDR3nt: TGCAGTGCTAGAAAATGGGACGAGCAGTACTTC
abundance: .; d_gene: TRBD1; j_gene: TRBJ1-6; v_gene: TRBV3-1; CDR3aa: CASSQGDRKYSPLHF; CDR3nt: TGTGCCAGCAGCCAAGGGGACAGAAAATATTCACCCCTCCACTTT
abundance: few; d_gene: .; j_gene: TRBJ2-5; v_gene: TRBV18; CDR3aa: CASSPDLHRETQYF; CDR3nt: TGTGCCAGCTCACCGGACCTTCACCGGGAGACCCAGTACTTC
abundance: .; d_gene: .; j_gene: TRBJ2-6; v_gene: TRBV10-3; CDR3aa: CAISGGPTSGANVLTF; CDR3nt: TGTGCCATCAGTGGGGGGCCGACCTCGGGGGCCAACGTCCTGACTTTC
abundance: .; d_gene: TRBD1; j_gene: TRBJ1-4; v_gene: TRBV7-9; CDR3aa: CASSPRTGNGEKLFF; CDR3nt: TGTGCCAGCAGCCCCCGGACAGGGAATGGAGAAAAACTGTTTTTT
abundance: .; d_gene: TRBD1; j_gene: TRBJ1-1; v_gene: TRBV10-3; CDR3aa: CAISPLSRDRVNTEAFF; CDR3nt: TGTGCCATCAGCCCGTTGTCCCGGGACAGGGTGAACACTGAAGCCTTCTTT
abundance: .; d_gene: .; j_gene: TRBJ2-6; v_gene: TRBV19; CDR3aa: CASSIGTRISGASVLTF; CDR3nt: TGTGCCAGTAGTATTGGGACACGCATCTCTGGGGCCAGCGTCCTGACTTTC
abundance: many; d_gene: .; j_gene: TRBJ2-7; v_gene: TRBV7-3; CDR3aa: CASSLGADSSYEQYF; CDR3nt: TGTGCCAGCAGCTTAGGGGCGGACAGCTCCTACGAGCAGTACTTC
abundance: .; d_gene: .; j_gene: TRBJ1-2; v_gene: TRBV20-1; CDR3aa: CSASWGYTF; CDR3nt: TGCAGTGCTAGTTGGGGCTACACCTTC
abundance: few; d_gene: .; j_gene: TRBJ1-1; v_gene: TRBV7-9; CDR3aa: CASSFPLARRVAF; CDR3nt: TGTGCCAGCAGCTTTCCCCTTGCACGACGCGTCGCTTTT
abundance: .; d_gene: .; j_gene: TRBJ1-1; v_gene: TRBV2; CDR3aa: CASSAKQDGTNRAFF; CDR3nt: TGTGCCAGCAGTGCAAAACAGGACGGAACCAACCGAGCTTTCTTT
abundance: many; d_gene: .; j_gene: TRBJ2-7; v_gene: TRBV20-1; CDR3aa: CSATPRGIGPYEQYF; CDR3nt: TGCAGTGCTACCCCCCGTGGGATTGGCCCCTACGAGCAGTACTTC
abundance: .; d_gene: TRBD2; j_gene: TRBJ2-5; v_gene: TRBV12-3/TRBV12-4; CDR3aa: CASTGGGAGETQYF; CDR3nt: TGTGCCAGCACGGGAGGGGGGGCCGGAGAGACCCAGTACTTC
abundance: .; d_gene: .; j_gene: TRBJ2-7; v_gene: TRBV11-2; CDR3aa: CASSSVIAENYEQYF; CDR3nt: TGTGCCAGCAGCTCGGTGATAGCGGAGAACTACGAGCAGTACTTC
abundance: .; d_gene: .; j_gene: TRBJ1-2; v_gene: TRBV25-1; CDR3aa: CASSARGARGYTF; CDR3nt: TGTGCCAGCAGCGCAAGGGGCGCCCGGGGCTACACCTTC
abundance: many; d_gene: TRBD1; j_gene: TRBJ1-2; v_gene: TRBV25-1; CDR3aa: CASSDWDPDRDNYGYTF; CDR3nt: TGTGCCAGCAGTGACTGGGATCCGGACAGGGATAACTATGGCTACACCTTC
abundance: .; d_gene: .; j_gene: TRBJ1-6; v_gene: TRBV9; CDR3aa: CASSPNQGLGSPLHF; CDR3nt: TGTGCCAGCAGCCCCAACCAGGGGTTGGGTTCACCCCTCCACTTT
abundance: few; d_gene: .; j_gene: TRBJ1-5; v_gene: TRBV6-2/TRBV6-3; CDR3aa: CASSSARDPTDQPQHF; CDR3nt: TGTGCCAGCAGTTCCGCCCGGGACCCCACAGATCAGCCCCAGCATTTT
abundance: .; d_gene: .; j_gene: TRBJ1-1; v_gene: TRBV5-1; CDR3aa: CASSLEYPGAPIYTEAFF; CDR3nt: TGCGCCAGCAGCTTGGAATATCCAGGGGCGCCGATATACACTGAAGCTTTCTTT
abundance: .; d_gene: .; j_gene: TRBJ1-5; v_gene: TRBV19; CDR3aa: CASSRIGGGQPQHF; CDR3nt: TGTGCCAGCAGTAGAATAGGGGGAGGCCAGCCCCAGCATTTT
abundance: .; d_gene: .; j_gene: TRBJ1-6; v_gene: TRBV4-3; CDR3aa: CASSQDPVRYNSPLHF; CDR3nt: TGCGCCAGCAGCCAAGATCCAGTCCGGTATAATTCACCCCTCCACTTT
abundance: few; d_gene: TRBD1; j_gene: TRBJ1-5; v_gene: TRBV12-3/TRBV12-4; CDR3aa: CASSWGTDLAQPQHF; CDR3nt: TGTGCCAGCAGTTGGGGGACAGACCTCGCTCAGCCCCAGCATTTT
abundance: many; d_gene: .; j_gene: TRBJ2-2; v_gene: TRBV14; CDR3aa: CASSQSLAITGELFF; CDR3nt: TGTGCCAGCAGCCAAAGTCTAGCAATTACCGGGGAGCTGTTTTTT
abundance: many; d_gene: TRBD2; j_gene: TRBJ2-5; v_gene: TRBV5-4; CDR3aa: CASSWTSGYQETQYF; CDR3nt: TGTGCCAGCAGCTGGACTAGCGGGTACCAAGAGACCCAGTACTTC
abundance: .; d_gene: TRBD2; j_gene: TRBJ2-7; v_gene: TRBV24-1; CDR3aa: CASHQTSGRIQRGEQYF; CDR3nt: TGTGCCAGCCATCAGACTAGCGGGAGGATCCAGAGGGGGGAGCAGTACTTC
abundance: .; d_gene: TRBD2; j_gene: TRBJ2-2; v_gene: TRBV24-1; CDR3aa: CATSGDFTGELFF; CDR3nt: TGTGCCACTAGCGGGGATTTTACCGGGGAGCTGTTTTTT
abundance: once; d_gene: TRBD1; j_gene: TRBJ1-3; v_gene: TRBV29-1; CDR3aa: CSATGASRDTIYF; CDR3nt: TGCAGCGCGACAGGGGCCAGTAGAGACACCATATATTTT
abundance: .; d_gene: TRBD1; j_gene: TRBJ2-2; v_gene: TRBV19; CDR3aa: CAAKTGAAGELFF; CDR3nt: TGTGCCGCGAAGACAGGGGCCGCCGGGGAGCTGTTTTTT
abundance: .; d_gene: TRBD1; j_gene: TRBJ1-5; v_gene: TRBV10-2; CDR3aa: CASTEGDRNQPQHF; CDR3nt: TGCGCCAGCACCGAAGGGGACAGGAATCAGCCCCAGCATTTT
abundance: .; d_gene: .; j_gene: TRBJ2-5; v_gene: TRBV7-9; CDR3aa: CASSFSAPQETQYF; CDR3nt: TGCGCCAGCAGCTTTTCTGCACCCCAAGAGACCCAGTACTTC
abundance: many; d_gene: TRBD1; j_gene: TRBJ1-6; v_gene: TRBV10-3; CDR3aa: CAISSPSPGTGHSPLHF; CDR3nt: TGTGCCATCAGTTCACCCTCTCCGGGGACAGGACATTCACCCCTCCACTTT
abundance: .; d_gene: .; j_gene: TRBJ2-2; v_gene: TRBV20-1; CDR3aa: CSARSEVGNTGELFF; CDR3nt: TGCAGTGCTAGATCTGAGGTTGGAAACACCGGGGAGCTGTTTTTT
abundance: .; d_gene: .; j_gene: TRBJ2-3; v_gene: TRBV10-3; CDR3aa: CAILSGEADTQYF; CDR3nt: TGTGCCATCCTATCCGGGGAAGCAGATACGCAGTATTTT
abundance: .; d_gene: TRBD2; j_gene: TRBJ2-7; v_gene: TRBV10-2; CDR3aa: CASSERRGTYEQYF; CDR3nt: TGCGCCAGCAGTGAAAGGCGGGGGACCTACGAGCAGTACTTC
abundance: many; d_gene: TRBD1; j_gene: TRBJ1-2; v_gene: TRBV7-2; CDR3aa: CASSSGTGALDYGYTF; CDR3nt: TGTGCCAGCAGCTCAGGGACAGGGGCTCTTGACTATGGCTACACCTTC
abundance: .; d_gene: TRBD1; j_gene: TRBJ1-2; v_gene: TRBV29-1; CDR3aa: CSRDRVSLGGYTF; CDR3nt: TGCAGCCGCGACAGGGTCTCTCTCGGCGGCTACACCTTC
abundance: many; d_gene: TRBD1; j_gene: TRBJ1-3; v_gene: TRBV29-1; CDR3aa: CSAWIHRGHSGNTIYF; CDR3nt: TGCAGCGCGTGGATCCACAGGGGGCACTCTGGAAACACCATATATTTT